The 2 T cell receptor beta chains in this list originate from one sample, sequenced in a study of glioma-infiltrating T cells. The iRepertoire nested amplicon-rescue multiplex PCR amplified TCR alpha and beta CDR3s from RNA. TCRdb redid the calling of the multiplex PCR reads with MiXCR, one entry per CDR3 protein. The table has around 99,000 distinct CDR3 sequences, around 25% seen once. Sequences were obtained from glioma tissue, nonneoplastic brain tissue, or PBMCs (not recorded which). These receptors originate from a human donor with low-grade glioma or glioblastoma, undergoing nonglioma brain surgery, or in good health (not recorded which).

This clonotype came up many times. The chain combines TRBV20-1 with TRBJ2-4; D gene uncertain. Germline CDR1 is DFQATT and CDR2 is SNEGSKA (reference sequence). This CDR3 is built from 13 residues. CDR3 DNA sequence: TGCAGCGCCGTCAACCGAGCCAAAAACATTCAGTACTTC. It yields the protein CSAVNRAKNIQYF.

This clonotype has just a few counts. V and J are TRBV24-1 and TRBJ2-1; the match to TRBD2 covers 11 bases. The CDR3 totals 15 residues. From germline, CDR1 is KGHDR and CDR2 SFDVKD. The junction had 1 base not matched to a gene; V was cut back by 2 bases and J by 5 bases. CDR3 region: CATSDSSGGNNEQFF. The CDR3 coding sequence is TGTGCCACCAGTGATTCTAGCGGGGGGAACAATGAGCAGTTCTTC.